These 21 T cell receptor beta chains were all obtained from the same sample, sequenced in a study of T cells in localized non-small cell lung cancer. The protocol was immunoSEQ multiplex PCR, while the TCRdb copy is restricted to in-frame clones and leaves out a portion. The table records 20,000 to 30,000 clones, about 86% of them present only once. This specimen consisted of peripheral blood, obtained before any cancer treatment. Receptors were obtained from a woman between 40 and 69 years old with stage I lung adenocarcinoma.

The genes are TRBV11-1 and TRBJ2-1, with 9 nucleotides matching TRBD2. Germline CDR1 is SGHAT and CDR2 is FQDESV (reference sequence). V was pared by 3 bases and J by 8 bases, with 8 bases of the junction left unmatched. This CDR3 comprises 15 residues. As DNA, the CDR3 is TGTGCCAGCAGCTTTCATGCTAGCGGGGCAGATGAGCAGTTCTTC. It specifies CASSFHASGADEQFF.

The chain carries TRBV6-5 and TRBJ2-3; possibly TRBD2 for D (6 bases). The length of the CDR3 is 13 residues. Trimming left V 7 bases short and J 1 base short, with 9 bases between. Germline CDR1 and CDR2: MNHEY and SVGAGI. DNA of the CDR3: TGTGCCAGCACCCAGCGGGGCACAGATACGCAGTATTTT. Translating it yields CASTQRGTDTQYF.

This chain uses TRBV19 with TRBJ2-2; D possibly corresponds to TRBD2 (6 bases). Looked up from germline, CDR1 is LNHDA and CDR2 is SQIVND (reference sequence). The CDR3 covers 15 residues. V was pared by 9 bases and J by 2 bases, with 16 bases between. This CDR3 is CASSRTNFNTGELFF. CDR3 coding DNA: TGTGCCAGCTCCAGGACTAACTTTAACACCGGGGAGCTGTTTTTT.

The V gene is TRBV2, the J gene TRBJ2-7; D remains ambiguous. Germline CDR1 and CDR2: SNHLY and FYNNEI. The CDR3 totals 11 residues. Trimming took off 10 bases at V and 3 bases at J, with 10 bases between the two ends. CDR3 bases: TGTGCCATCCGAATCATCTACGAGCAGTACTTC. Its translation: CAIRIIYEQYF.

The CDR3 region is CSVPPRGAKNIQYF. In nucleotides, the CDR3 is TGCAGCGTGCCCCCCAGAGGAGCCAAAAACATTCAGTACTTC. This chain connects TRBV29-1 to TRBJ2-4; D not resolved. Per the germline V gene, CDR1 is SQVTM and CDR2 is ANQGSEA. Trimming cost V 6 bases and J 0 bases, with 12 bases left between them. The length of the CDR3 is 14 residues.

The J gene is TRBJ2-3, the V gene TRBV6-4; TRBD2 agrees at 16 bases. V was pared by 3 bases and J by 4 bases, with 1 base of the junction left unmatched. This CDR3 has 16 residues. Germline loops: CDR1 MRHNA, CDR2 SNTAGT. Here the CDR3 reads CASSEGTSGGADTQYF. DNA of the CDR3: TGTGCCAGCAGTGAAGGGACTAGCGGGGGGGCAGATACGCAGTATTTT.

This clone was detected only once. The rearrangement joins TRBV6-5 to TRBJ1-3; TRBD1 is a possible D gene (5 bases). CDR3 length: 14 amino acids. Trimming pared 6 bases from V and 0 bases from J, leaving 9 bases between. CDR1 is MNHEY and CDR2 is SVGAGI in the germline V gene. CDR3 loop: CASSPGSSGNTIYF. The DNA of the CDR3 is TGTGCCAGCAGCCCAGGGAGCTCTGGAAACACCATATATTTT.

The genes are TRBV6-6 and TRBJ2-5; 7 nucleotides agree with TRBD2. Germline CDR1 MNHNY, CDR2 SVGAGI (reference sequence). V was clipped by 3 bases and J by 5 bases; unmatched bases: 9. This CDR3 region has 15 residues. The CDR3 DNA follows: TGTGCCAGCAGTTATCCGGGGGGAGGGAGTGAGACCCAGTACTTC. It yields the protein CASSYPGGGSETQYF.

The sample holds one count of this clone. V and J are TRBV25-1 and TRBJ2-7, with D possibly TRBD2 on 6 matching bases. CDR3 size: 13 residues. Per the germline V gene, CDR1 is MGHDK and CDR2 is SYGVNS. Deletions cut 8 bases from V and 1 base from J, with 12 bases between. CDR3 coding DNA: TGTGCCAGCGGCCGGGCGGGATCCTACGAGCAGTACTTC. It yields the protein CASGRAGSYEQYF.

This chain connects TRBV6-6 to TRBJ1-1; maybe TRBD1 (6 bases). The CDR3 covers 15 residues. Trimming cost V 7 bases and J 2 bases, with 17 bases left between them. Germline V CDR1 and CDR2: MNHNY, SVGAGI (reference sequence). The CDR3 here is CASNRGGGENTEAFF. The DNA of the CDR3 is TGTGCCAGCAACCGAGGAGGGGGAGAAAACACTGAAGCTTTCTTT.

The chain joins TRBV6-5 to TRBJ2-2; 7 nucleotides agree with TRBD1. After removal of 10 bases from V and 3 bases from J, the junction contained 11 bases not matched to a gene. The CDR3 has 15 amino acids. CDR1 and CDR2 (germline): MNHEY, SVGAGI. DNA of the CDR3: TGTGCCACCCGGTCCGGACAGGCGTACACCGGGGAGCTGTTTTTT. This encodes CATRSGQAYTGELFF.

The chain combines TRBV2 with TRBJ2-1; tentatively, D is TRBD1 or TRBD2 (5 bases each). Germline CDR1 SNHLY, CDR2 FYNNEI. Trimming left V 7 bases short and J 10 bases short, with 20 bases between. The CDR3 extends over 14 amino acids. DNA for the CDR3: TGTGCCAGCAAAGTGGATCGAGGGGTCAACGAGCAGTTCTTC. It codes for CASKVDRGVNEQFF.

The gene calls are TRBV30 and TRBJ1-5; possibly TRBD1 for D (5 bases). CDR3 length: 13 amino acids. V was trimmed by 0 bases and J by 6 bases, leaving 9 bases between them. The germline gives CDR1 GTSNPN, CDR2 SVGIG (reference sequence). The CDR3 loop is CAWSVIGGQPQHF. As DNA, the CDR3 is TGTGCCTGGAGTGTTATTGGGGGTCAGCCCCAGCATTTT.

V gene TRBV7-2 combines with J gene TRBJ1-5, with D perhaps TRBD1 (5 bases). V was trimmed by 1 base and J by 4 bases, leaving 11 bases between them. There are 15 residues in the CDR3. Germline CDR1 and CDR2: SGHTA and FQGNSA. CDR3 coding DNA: TGTGCCAGCAGCTTAGAAGGGGCAGGAAATCAGCCCCAGCATTTT. This translates into CASSLEGAGNQPQHF.

The rearrangement uses TRBV5-1 and TRBJ1-2; D is perhaps TRBD1 (6 bases). Germline CDR1 is SGHRS and CDR2 is YFSETQ. V lost 1 base, J lost 4 bases, and 11 bases lay in between. The CDR3 has 14 residues. CDR3 sequence (DNA): TGCGCCAGCAGCTTGAAACAGGGAGGCTATGGCTACACCTTC. Amino acids: CASSLKQGGYGYTF.

V and J are TRBV19 and TRBJ1-1; the D is unclear. Looked up from germline, CDR1 is LNHDA and CDR2 is SQIVND (reference sequence). The CDR3 has 13 residues. Deletions cut 1 base from V and 3 bases from J, with 6 bases between. The CDR3 loop reads CASSIGGDTEAFF. Here the CDR3 DNA reads TGTGCCAGTAGTATAGGGGGAGACACTGAAGCTTTCTTT.

This sequence joins TRBV25-1 and TRBJ1-2; D gene ambiguous. The V end was cut by 5 bases, the J end by 2 bases, with 9 bases between. Germline assignment: CDR1 MGHDK and CDR2 SYGVNS. This CDR3 is 13 amino acids long. The CDR3 DNA follows: TGTGCCAGCAGTCAAGGAGGGAACTATGGCTACACCTTC. This codes for CASSQGGNYGYTF.

Only one count was recorded for this clone. The chain links TRBV9 to TRBJ2-3; the D is unclear. With 2 bases removed from V and 4 bases from J, the gap between germline ends came to 14 bases. The CDR3 spans 15 residues. CDR1 is SGDLS and CDR2 is YYNGEE in the germline V gene. CDR3 in DNA: TGTGCCAGCAGCGTGGATGGGGATCGGTCAGATACGCAGTATTTT. As protein: CASSVDGDRSDTQYF. The full variable domain, completed using reference TRBV9 and TRBJ2-3, is DSGVTQTPKHLITATGQRVTLRCSPRSGDLSVYWYQQSLDQGLQFLIQYYNGEERAKGNILERFSAQQFPDLHSELNLSSLELGDSALYFCASSVDGDRSDTQYFGPGTRLTVL.

The chain employs TRBV4-1 and TRBJ1-1; D is perhaps TRBD1 (5 bases). V lost 1 base and J lost 8, with 17 bases in between. This CDR3 comprises 15 residues. Germline lookup yields CDR1 MGHRA and CDR2 YSYEKL. Here the CDR3 DNA reads TGCGCCAGCAGCCAAGGTTGGGGGGGGGAAGGCGAAGCTTTCTTT. Encoded protein: CASSQGWGGEGEAFF.

In DNA form, the CDR3 reads TGTGCCAGCAGTTTGCAGGGGGGCTCCTATAATTCACCCCTCCACTTT. Protein sequence: CASSLQGGSYNSPLHF. The chain recombines TRBV28 with TRBJ1-6; 7 bases line up with TRBD1. The germline V gene has CDR1 MDHEN and CDR2 SYDVKM. Unmatched junction bases numbered 2, after V lost 3 bases and J lost 0 bases. The CDR3 runs to 16 residues.

The chain joins TRBV2 to TRBJ1-2; weak D call: TRBD1 (6 bases). CDR3 length: 13 amino acids. V gave up 4 bases and J gave up 7 bases, with 13 bases separating them. The germline CDR1 and CDR2 sequences are SNHLY and FYNNEI. The CDR3 protein is CASSVETGFGYTF. CDR3 DNA: TGTGCCAGCAGTGTCGAGACAGGTTTTGGCTACACCTTC. Combining the CDR3 with reference TRBV2 and TRBJ1-2 gives the whole variable domain EPEVTQTPSHQVTQMGQEVILRCVPISNHLYFYWYRQILGQKVEFLVSFYNNEISEKSEIFDDQFSVERPDGSNFTLKIRSTKLEDSAMYFCASSVETGFGYTFGSGTRLTVV.